What follows describes a single TCR beta chain. This clonotype was counted at least ten times. The antigen this receptor binds is unknown. No base quality values were provided; no much bigger clone lies one nucleotide off. The sample originates from a study of T cell repertoires in cytomegalovirus infection (dated by TCRdb to 2018 to 2020). At the level of the whole study: Donor HLA type was relevant to the analysis, because carriage of CMV infection together with the matching HLA type was indicated by public TCR beta signatures. The paper's findings and limits, for the study overall: Carriers of CMV infection plus the relevant HLA type were discriminated by the cumulative frequency of public TCR beta family members in the study cohort and in an independent approximately 360-donor cohort. The ex vivo response was dominated by HLA-C-restricted CMV-specific TCR beta clonotypes, which also provided the single most frequent clonotype in two of eight donors.

The cysteine opens and the phenylalanine closes a CDR3 of 15 amino acids. Only the CDR3 DNA is retained, 45 bases long and in frame from the first base. From the germline V gene (reference sequence), CDR1 is MNHEY and CDR2 is SMNVEV. V trim: 3 bases; J trim: 3 bases; unmatched bases: 4. Sequenced using an Illumina HiSeq 1500. TCRdb itself trimmed the public reads at Q25 with fastp, ran MiXCR and retained productive beta chains. Every distinct CDR3 protein forms one entry, paired with its most common genes and DNA. The table for this sample lists almost 550,000 distinct CDR3 sequences; approximately 16% of them were counted only once. 20% to 30% of the sample lies in the top ten.

This TCR derives from a human donor in good health (CMV status not recorded). Some clones in this sample may be carry-over from other donors' samples. Sequenced: CD8+ T cells from PBMCs. The rearrangement combines TRBV27 with TRBJ1-5; the junction holds 8 bases that match TRBD1. The nucleotide sequence reads TGTGCCAGCAGTTTCAGGACAGGGTACAATCAGCCCCAGCATTTT. This sequence encodes CASSFRTGYNQPQHF.